Each of the 19 T cell receptor beta chains below was sequenced from the same sample in a study of T-cell reconstitution after alpha-beta-depleted transplantation in children. The TCRbeta library was prepared with unique molecular identifiers. TCRdb reprocessed the PCR reads via MiXCR and lists one record per CDR3 protein. This repertoire shows approximately 490,000 distinct CDR3 sequences, approximately 12% found once; its top ten account for 5% to 6%. This specimen was PBMCs from the stem cell graft donor, taken from the stem cell graft. The receptors derive from a human donor who donated a stem cell graft to a child with combined immunodeficiency.

The CDR3 is CASSLYRGETQYF. DNA of the CDR3: TGTGCCAGCAGCTTATACAGGGGGGAGACCCAGTACTTC. The J gene is TRBJ2-5, the V gene TRBV7-2, with 8 bases that match TRBD1. This CDR3 spans 13 amino acids. Germline V gene lookup returns CDR1 SGHTA and CDR2 FQGNSA. V was pared by 2 bases and J by 5 bases, with 1 base of the junction left unmatched.

This clonotype showed up just a few times. J is TRBJ2-3 and V is TRBV11-2, with D possibly being TRBD1 or TRBD2 (5 bases each). CDR3 size: 16 residues. Germline V gene data show CDR1 as SGHAT and CDR2 as FQNNGV. Trimming cost V 2 bases and J 1 base, with 13 bases left between them. The CDR3 nucleotides are TGTGCCAGCAGCTTAATTGTAGGGACCCGCACAGATACGCAGTATTTT. Its protein product is CASSLIVGTRTDTQYF.

This clonotype has just a few counts. This chain links TRBV18 with TRBJ2-1; perhaps TRBD1 as D (6 bases). The CDR3 runs 15 residues. Trimming removed 0 bases from V and 7 bases from J, with 13 bases in between. Germline V CDR1 and CDR2: KGHSH, LQKENI. Here the CDR3 reads CASSPPNRGGNEQFF. The CDR3 DNA is TGTGCCAGCTCACCACCCAATAGAGGGGGAAATGAGCAGTTCTTC. The full variable domain, with the rest looked up from reference TRBV18 and TRBJ2-1, is NAGVMQNPRHLVRRRGQEARLRCSPMKGHSHVYWYRQLPEEGLKFMVYLQKENIIDESGMPKERFSAEFPKEGPSILRIQQVVRGDSAAYFCASSPPNRGGNEQFFGPGTRLTVL.

The chain combines TRBV15 with TRBJ2-5, with D unclear. CDR3 length: 13 amino acids. V was pared by 6 bases and J by 2 bases, with 10 bases between. Germline V gives CDR1 LNHNV, CDR2 YYDKDF (reference sequence). In nucleotides, the CDR3 is TGTGCCACCAGATCCAGCAGGCAAGAGACCCAGTACTTC. It translates to CATRSSRQETQYF.

This clonotype has more than one count but fewer than ten. This rearrangement joins TRBV7-3 to TRBJ2-1; D may be TRBD2 (5 bases). The CDR3 sequence is 14 residues long. CDR1 SGHTA and CDR2 FQGTGA come from the germline V gene. V shed 5 bases and J shed 4 bases, with 12 bases lying between them. The DNA for the CDR3 is TGTGCCAGCAGCCCCCACCCGGGGTACAATGAGCAGTTCTTC. Translated: CASSPHPGYNEQFF.

In this sample, this clonotype turned up many times. This sequence joins TRBV12-3 or TRBV12-4 and TRBJ2-5; tentatively, D is TRBD1 or TRBD2 (5 bases each). The V and J ends lost 8 bases and 4 bases respectively, with 20 bases between them. The CDR3 runs 15 residues. CDR3 sequence reads: CASASGTEKRETQYF. The DNA of the CDR3 is TGTGCCAGCGCTTCCGGGACGGAGAAACGAGAGACCCAGTACTTC.

The rearrangement joins TRBV12-3 or TRBV12-4 to TRBJ2-7, with 9 bases identical to TRBD1. The V gene end was trimmed by 7 bases and the J gene end by 7 bases; junction bases not matched to a gene: 5. The CDR3 totals 12 residues. DNA of the CDR3: TGTGCCAGCACCACAGGGGGCCGGGAGCAGTACTTC. Its translation is CASTTGGREQYF.

Many counts were recorded for this clonotype. V gene TRBV5-6 combines with J gene TRBJ2-3; TRBD1 agrees at 9 bases. After removal of 0 bases from V and 6 bases from J, the junction contained 8 bases not matched to a gene. CDR1 is SGHDT, CDR2 YYEEEE, per germline. The CDR3 is 16 amino acids. The CDR3 DNA is TGTGCCAGCAGCTTGGACAGGGGGCTAGCTCGCGATACGCAGTATTTT. It translates to CASSLDRGLARDTQYF.

The chain recombines TRBV30 with TRBJ1-1; TRBD1 agrees at 7 bases. After removal of 2 bases from V and 3 bases from J, the junction contained 3 bases not matched to a gene. The CDR3 has 13 residues. Germline values: CDR1 GTSNPN, CDR2 SVGIG (reference sequence). CDR3 DNA sequence: TGTGCCTGGAGTCGACAGGGCTACACTGAAGCTTTCTTT. This sequence encodes CAWSRQGYTEAFF.

This clonotype occurred a few times. The chain is built from TRBV6-1 and TRBJ1-3, with 7 bases identical to TRBD1. J gave up 8 bases and V 6 bases, and 13 bases lay outside the gene matches. Germline assignment: CDR1 MNHNS and CDR2 SASEGT. The CDR3 covers 15 residues. In DNA, the CDR3 is TGTGCCAGCAGCGTAGGACAGGCGACTAGAGACACCATATATTTT. Translated: CASSVGQATRDTIYF.

This clonotype has just a few counts. The chain is built from TRBV6-1 and TRBJ1-5; a weak D match, TRBD1 (6 bases). Trimming took 5 bases from V and 6 from J, leaving 17 bases between them. The CDR3 is 15 amino acids. In germline, CDR1 is MNHNS, CDR2 SASEGT. In nucleotides, the CDR3 is TGTGCCAGCAGTCCCGGCCGCAGGGGACTTCAGCCCCAGCATTTT. Its translation: CASSPGRRGLQPQHF.

In its sample, this clonotype was seen a few times. The chain joins TRBV24-1 to TRBJ2-1; 14 nucleotides line up with TRBD2. With 4 bases clipped from V and 8 bases from J, the junction kept 9 bases outside the gene matches. CDR1 and CDR2 (germline): KGHDR, SFDVKD. The CDR3 length is 17 residues. The CDR3 protein is CATSDQGLAGAVDEQFF. In DNA, the CDR3 is TGTGCCACCAGTGACCAGGGACTAGCGGGAGCGGTGGATGAGCAGTTCTTC.

The chain combines TRBV2 with TRBJ2-7, with 8 bases that match TRBD1. The CDR3 sequence is 12 residues long. The junction had 3 bases not matched to a gene; V was cut back by 5 bases and J by 6 bases. Germline lookup yields CDR1 SNHLY and CDR2 FYNNEI. The CDR3 DNA reads as TGTGCCAGCAGTTGGACAGGGCCCGAGCAGTACTTC. This codes for CASSWTGPEQYF.

This clonotype was observed a few times. The V gene is TRBV5-1, the J gene TRBJ2-3, with D possibly TRBD2 on 6 matching bases. Per the germline V gene, CDR1 is SGHRS and CDR2 is YFSETQ. The CDR3 loop spans 15 amino acids. V was cut by 6 bases and J by 4 bases, with 18 bases left in between. The CDR3, as DNA: TGCGCCAGCACCCTTGGAGGACGGGAGTCAGATACGCAGTATTTT. This encodes CASTLGGRESDTQYF.

This clonotype was detected ten times or more. The chain joins TRBV28 to TRBJ2-5; perhaps TRBD2 as D (6 bases). Germline CDR1 reads MDHEN; CDR2 reads SYDVKM. V was shortened by 5 bases and J by 3 bases, with 13 bases between the two germline ends. The CDR3 is 14 amino acids. The CDR3 here is CASSLGWGEETQYF. CDR3 in DNA: TGTGCCAGCAGTCTAGGGTGGGGGGAAGAGACCCAGTACTTC.

Remarks on this clonotype: This could be a read error, since a much larger clone is one nucleotide away. The rearrangement uses TRBV12-3 or TRBV12-4 and TRBJ2-7; maybe TRBD2 (5 bases). The CDR3 has 13 amino acids. The ends were cut back, 6 bases at V and 3 bases at J, with 12 bases in the middle. The CDR3 loop reads CASSPEANYEQYF. The CDR3 DNA is TGTGCCAGCAGCCCGGAGGCAAACTACGAGCAGTACTTC.

J is TRBJ2-5 and V is TRBV3-1; 7 nucleotides agree with TRBD1. In germline, CDR1 is LGHDT, CDR2 YNNKEL (reference sequence). Trimming removed 5 bases from V and 2 bases from J; junction bases left unmatched: 14. The CDR3 totals 17 residues. The CDR3 sequence: CASSSLWGQFFQETQYF. The CDR3 DNA sequence: TGTGCCAGCAGCTCCCTATGGGGACAGTTCTTTCAAGAGACCCAGTACTTC.

There are a few counts of this clonotype. The chain has TRBV20-1 and TRBJ2-7, with 10 positions matching TRBD2. Per the germline V gene, CDR1 is DFQATT and CDR2 is SNEGSKA (reference sequence). The CDR3 is made up of 14 amino acids. Trimming took 0 bases from V and 5 from J; bases not matched to a gene: 4. CDR3 nucleotide sequence: TGCAGTGCTAGAGATCTAGCGGGAGTTAACGAGCAGTACTTC. Translated, it gives CSARDLAGVNEQYF.

The rearrangement links TRBV6-1 to TRBJ1-1, with 7 positions matching TRBD1. V lost 6 bases to trimming and J lost 7 bases; unmatched junction nucleotides: 20. CDR3 length: 17 residues. CDR1 and CDR2 (germline): MNHNS, SASEGT. DNA of the CDR3: TGTGCCAGCAGCAAACTGACAGGGAACCCTGGAGCAGATGAAGCTTTCTTT. It specifies CASSKLTGNPGADEAFF.